The text below deals with one T cell receptor (beta chain). Its antigen remains undetermined. Base qualities are not provided; no much larger clone lies one nucleotide away. CDR1 and CDR2 were assigned from the germline V gene as ENHRY and SYGVKD. Trimmed from V: 11 bases; trimmed from J: 2 bases; junction bases lacking a gene match: 7. The CDR3 runs 13 residues from the cysteine to the phenylalanine. The entry retains the CDR3 DNA only, 39 bases that are in frame from base 1. TCRbeta CDR3 regions were amplified from genomic DNA using the immunoSEQ Assay, a bias-controlled multiplex PCR. The original methods were these. The number of nucleated cells in each sample was estimated by amplification of reference gene primers within the assay. Sequence reads were collapsed and filtered to measure the absolute abundance of every unique TCRbeta CDR3 rearrangement. Productive Simpson clonality was computed per sample as the square root of Simpson's diversity index over productive rearrangements. The clones in this table, taken by TCRdb from immuneACCESS, are in-frame only. Not every clone is retained; where verified, under half of the shortfall comes from an unresolved V gene, and the cause of the rest is unknown. V and J calls and clone size follow that table, whereas D and trimming were derived from the DNA. This sample holds 250,000 to 350,000 clones; roughly 87% were observed only once. The top ten clonotypes cover more than 8.5% of the sample.

This sample was taken from a study of blood T cell repertoires in COVID-19 (dated by TCRdb to 2018 to 2020). In the study overall: The collaborator samples originated in the United States, Italy and Spain and spanned the acute and convalescent phases of COVID-19. Where available, HLA class I and class II types were taken from metadata supplied by the sample provider and were not determined by assay-based typing. Deeply sampled blood TCRbeta repertoires from subjects exposed to, actively infected with, or recovered from COVID-19 were included in the dataset. Sample metadata almost always included a de-identified subject ID, COVID-19 status, age in years and sex. The repertoires were made available in a free public database intended to serve as a resource for research on the immune response to SARS-CoV-2. Samples came from the ongoing ImmuneRACE study (first 160 participants) plus 1,254 subjects from 6 global collaborators. The material from the prospective study consisted of cDNA or gDNA derived from T cells, B-cell-depleted T cells, or PBMCs.

Study-wide conclusions, independent of this receptor: The quantity of clinical and demographic metadata differed by source and by participant and was supplied without curation.

Enrolling through a virtual design, the prospective study's participants ranged in age from roughly 18 to 100 years and lived across 24 United States geographic areas. In the prospective study, participants were assigned to cohorts based on the clinical history participants reported in a screening survey and a study questionnaire. ImmuneRACE Cohort 3 recovered participants were defined by two consecutive negative NP/OP PCR tests, healthcare professional clearance, or symptom resolution. Each participant in the prospective study had whole blood, serum and a nasopharyngeal or oropharyngeal swab collected by mobile phlebotomists. Participants in the prospective study had the option to provide additional blood draws and questionnaires over a 2-month period. Before DNA extraction, blood samples from the prospective study were shipped at room temperature or frozen.

What was sequenced was PBMCs or T cells enriched from blood (not recorded which). This receptor chain uses TRBV10-3 and TRBJ2-3; TRBD2 matches 7 bases in the middle. This receptor was identified in a young woman who had recovered from COVID-19. The CDR3 is CAVTSAPTDTQYF. The DNA sequence follows: TGTGCCGTCACTAGCGCACCCACAGATACGCAGTATTTT.